This is a list of T cell receptor beta chains from one sample in a study of identifying expanded T cells in peripheral blood. Libraries were prepared by immunoSEQ multiplex PCR; TCRdb keeps only in-frame clonotypes and omits some of them. The table has approximately 120,000 clones, approximately 88% seen once. Material: blood. The receptors originated from a person aged 18 to 70 in good health. CDR3s include the opening cysteine and the closing phenylalanine or tryptophan. Fields, in order: clone size, J gene, D gene, V gene, CDR3 DNA, CDR3 protein. The D gene is left open where the match is weak. Where a row states a size, it is once, few, many or the class of an expanded clone; other rows omit it.

abundance: -; j_gene: TRBJ2-3; d_gene: -; v_gene: TRBV4-3; CDR3nt: TGCGCCAGCAGCCAACTCTGGCAGGGCCTAACAGATACGCAGTATTTT; CDR3aa: CASSQLWQGLTDTQYF
abundance: -; j_gene: TRBJ1-1; d_gene: -; v_gene: TRBV10-3; CDR3nt: TGTGCCATCAGTGATCAGGTGAACACTGAAGCTTTCTTT; CDR3aa: CAISDQVNTEAFF
abundance: -; j_gene: TRBJ2-7; d_gene: -; v_gene: TRBV5-1; CDR3nt: TGCGCCAGCAGCTTGGGGCAGGGGGAGGTCGAGCAGTACTTC; CDR3aa: CASSLGQGEVEQYF
abundance: few; j_gene: TRBJ2-7; d_gene: TRBD2; v_gene: TRBV7-7; CDR3nt: TGTGCCAGCAGCCAATCGGGAGGGGAGCAGTACTTC; CDR3aa: CASSQSGGEQYF
abundance: -; j_gene: TRBJ1-3; d_gene: -; v_gene: TRBV4-3; CDR3nt: TGCGCCAGCAGCCAACAGCCAGGGGTTGGAAACACCATATATTTT; CDR3aa: CASSQQPGVGNTIYF
abundance: -; j_gene: TRBJ2-3; d_gene: -; v_gene: TRBV4-1; CDR3nt: TGCGCCAGCAGCCCCCGGGTCACCGCCGGGACAGATACGCAGTATTTT; CDR3aa: CASSPRVTAGTDTQYF
abundance: -; j_gene: TRBJ1-3; d_gene: -; v_gene: TRBV19; CDR3nt: TGTGCCAGTATTGGCAGGGGCCAGAGCTCTGGAAACACCATATATTTT; CDR3aa: CASIGRGQSSGNTIYF
abundance: -; j_gene: TRBJ1-1; d_gene: -; v_gene: TRBV7-6; CDR3nt: TGTGCCAGCAGCTTAGCGGTCGGGGGCCCTGAAGCTTTCTTT; CDR3aa: CASSLAVGGPEAFF
abundance: -; j_gene: TRBJ1-1; d_gene: -; v_gene: TRBV18; CDR3nt: TGTGCCAGCTCACCTCAGGGAATGACTGAAGCTTTCTTT; CDR3aa: CASSPQGMTEAFF
abundance: -; j_gene: TRBJ1-3; d_gene: -; v_gene: TRBV7-8; CDR3nt: TGTGCCAGCAGCTTTCGACCCCCGGCAGATGGAAACACCATATATTTT; CDR3aa: CASSFRPPADGNTIYF
abundance: -; j_gene: TRBJ2-2; d_gene: -; v_gene: TRBV7-8; CDR3nt: TGTGCCAGCAGCTTAGTCATGGGTAGCGGAGGCGGGGAGCTGTTTTTT; CDR3aa: CASSLVMGSGGGELFF
abundance: -; j_gene: TRBJ2-3; d_gene: -; v_gene: TRBV4-3; CDR3nt: TGCGCCAGCAGCCCTATGGTAGGAGGGGCAGATACGCAGTATTTT; CDR3aa: CASSPMVGGADTQYF
abundance: -; j_gene: TRBJ1-3; d_gene: TRBD1; v_gene: TRBV4-3; CDR3nt: TGCGCCAGCAGCCAGCAAATCGGGACAGGGGGCTCTGGAAACACCATATATTTT; CDR3aa: CASSQQIGTGGSGNTIYF
abundance: -; j_gene: TRBJ2-5; d_gene: -; v_gene: TRBV29-1; CDR3nt: TGCAGCCTTGAAGGGGATTCACAAGAGACCCAGTACTTC; CDR3aa: CSLEGDSQETQYF
abundance: -; j_gene: TRBJ2-2; d_gene: -; v_gene: TRBV9; CDR3nt: TGTGCCAGCAGCTTTAGCCGGGGCGCCGGGGAGCTGTTTTTT; CDR3aa: CASSFSRGAGELFF
abundance: once; j_gene: TRBJ2-7; d_gene: TRBD1; v_gene: TRBV2; CDR3nt: TGTGCCAGCAGCCACGACAGGGGGAAAGAGCACGAGCAGTACTTC; CDR3aa: CASSHDRGKEHEQYF
abundance: -; j_gene: TRBJ1-1; d_gene: TRBD1; v_gene: TRBV28; CDR3nt: TGTGCCAGCAGTTTCGACAGGGCCGCTTTCTTT; CDR3aa: CASSFDRAAFF
abundance: -; j_gene: TRBJ2-5; d_gene: -; v_gene: TRBV18; CDR3nt: TGTGCCAGCTCACCGCCGGAAAGGGAGACCCAGTACTTC; CDR3aa: CASSPPERETQYF
abundance: few; j_gene: TRBJ2-1; d_gene: -; v_gene: TRBV2; CDR3nt: TGTGCCAGCAGTGAACCACGTGGGGCTGAGCAGTTCTTC; CDR3aa: CASSEPRGAEQFF
abundance: once; j_gene: TRBJ2-2; d_gene: TRBD1; v_gene: TRBV5-6; CDR3nt: TGTGCCAGCAGCCCCCGACAGGGGTTAAACACCGGGGAGCTGTTTTTT; CDR3aa: CASSPRQGLNTGELFF